The clone carrying this T cell receptor beta chain was detected many times. Its antigen remains unidentified. The data belong to a study of T cells in Graves' hyperthyroidism and ophthalmopathy. Study-wide results and limits: Ophthalmopathy was told apart from stable hyperthyroidism by a 13 V-J model.

TCR beta CDR3 sequences were amplified from RNA transcripts. HTBI primers were the set used in a first-round RT-PCR of the TCR CDR3. TCRdb reprocessed the multiplex PCR reads with MiXCR, giving one entry per CDR3 protein. The table includes around 580,000 distinct CDR3 sequences, 46% detected once. V shed 5 bases and J 3 bases; nucleotides not matched to a gene: 5. Germline loops: CDR1 DFQATT, CDR2 SNEGSKA (reference sequence). This CDR3 has 14 amino acids. Newly diagnosed hyperthyroidism patients aged 18 to 65 years had disease lasting under 2 months. Patients showing uncontrolled infection, other autoimmune disease, pregnancy or lactation were ineligible.

This chain connects TRBV20-1 to TRBJ2-2; 8 bases fit TRBD2. This receptor was obtained from a woman younger than 35 with Graves' hyperthyroidism. The specimen sequenced was peripheral blood or thyroid tissue (not recorded which). The CDR3 loop is CSAERERYTGELFF. CDR3 bases: TGCAGTGCTGAGCGGGAGAGGTACACCGGGGAGCTGTTTTTT.